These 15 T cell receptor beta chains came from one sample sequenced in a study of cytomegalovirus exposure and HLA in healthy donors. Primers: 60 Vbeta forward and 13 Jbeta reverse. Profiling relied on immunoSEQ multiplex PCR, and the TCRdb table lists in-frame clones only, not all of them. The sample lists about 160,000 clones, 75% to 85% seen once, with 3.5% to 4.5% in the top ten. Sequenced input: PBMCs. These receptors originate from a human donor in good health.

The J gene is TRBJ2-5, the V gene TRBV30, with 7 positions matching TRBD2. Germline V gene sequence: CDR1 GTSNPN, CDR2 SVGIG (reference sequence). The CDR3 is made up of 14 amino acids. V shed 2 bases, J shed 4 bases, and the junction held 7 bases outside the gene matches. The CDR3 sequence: CAWSRAGRPETQYF. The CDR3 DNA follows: TGTGCCTGGAGTAGAGCGGGGCGTCCAGAGACCCAGTACTTC.

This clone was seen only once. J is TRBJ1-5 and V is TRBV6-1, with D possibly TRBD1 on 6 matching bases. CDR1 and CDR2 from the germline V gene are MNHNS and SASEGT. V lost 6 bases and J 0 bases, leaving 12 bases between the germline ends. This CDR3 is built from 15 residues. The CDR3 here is CASRSRGYSNQPQHF. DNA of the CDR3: TGTGCCAGCAGATCCAGGGGTTATAGCAATCAGCCCCAGCATTTT.

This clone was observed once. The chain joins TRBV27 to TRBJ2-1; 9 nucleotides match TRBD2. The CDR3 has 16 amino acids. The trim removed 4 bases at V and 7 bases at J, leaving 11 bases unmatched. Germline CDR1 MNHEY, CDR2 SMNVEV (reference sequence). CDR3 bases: TGTGCCAGCAGTTCCGTAGCGGGGGTCTTTGTTAATGAGCAGTTCTTC. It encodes CASSSVAGVFVNEQFF.

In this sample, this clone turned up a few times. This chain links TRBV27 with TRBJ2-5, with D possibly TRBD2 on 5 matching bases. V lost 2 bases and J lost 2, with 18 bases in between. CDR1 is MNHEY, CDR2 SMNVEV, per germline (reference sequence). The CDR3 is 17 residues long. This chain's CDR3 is CASSLLGGQTFQETQYF. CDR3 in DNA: TGTGCCAGCAGTTTACTTGGCGGGCAGACTTTTCAAGAGACCCAGTACTTC.

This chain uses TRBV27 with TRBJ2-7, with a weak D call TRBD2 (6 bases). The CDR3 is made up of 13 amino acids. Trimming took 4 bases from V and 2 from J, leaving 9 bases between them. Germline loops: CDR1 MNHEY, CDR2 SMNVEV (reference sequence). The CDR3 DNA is TGTGCCAGCAGTTCGGGAGTCGCCTACGAGCAGTACTTC. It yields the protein CASSSGVAYEQYF.

CDR3 residues: CASSIGGTGGWNEQYF. The CDR3 DNA follows: TGTGCCAGTAGTATAGGAGGGACAGGGGGCTGGAACGAGCAGTACTTC. The V call is TRBV19, the J call TRBJ2-7; 12 bases agree with TRBD1. The trim removed 1 base at V and 5 bases at J, leaving 6 bases unmatched. Per the germline V gene, CDR1 is LNHDA and CDR2 is SQIVND (reference sequence). The CDR3 has 16 amino acids.

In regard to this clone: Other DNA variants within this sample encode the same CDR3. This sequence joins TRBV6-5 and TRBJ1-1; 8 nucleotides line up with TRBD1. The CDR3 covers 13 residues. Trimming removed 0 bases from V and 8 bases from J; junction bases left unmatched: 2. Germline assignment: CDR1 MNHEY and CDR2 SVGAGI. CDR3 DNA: TGTGCCAGCAGTTACTCCAGACAGGGGGAAGCTTTCTTT. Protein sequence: CASSYSRQGEAFF.

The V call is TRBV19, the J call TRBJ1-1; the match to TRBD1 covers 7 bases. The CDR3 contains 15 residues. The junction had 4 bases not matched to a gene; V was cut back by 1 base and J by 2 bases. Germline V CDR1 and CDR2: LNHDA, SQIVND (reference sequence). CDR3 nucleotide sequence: TGTGCCAGTAGTATAGCCCGACAGGGAAACACTGAAGCTTTCTTT. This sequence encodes CASSIARQGNTEAFF.

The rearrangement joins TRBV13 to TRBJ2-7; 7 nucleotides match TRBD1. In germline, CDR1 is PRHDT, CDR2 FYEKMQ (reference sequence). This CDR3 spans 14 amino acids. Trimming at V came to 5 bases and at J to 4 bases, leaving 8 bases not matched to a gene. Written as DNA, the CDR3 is TGTGCCAGCAGCACGCGACAGGGAGCTTACGAGCAGTACTTC. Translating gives CASSTRQGAYEQYF.

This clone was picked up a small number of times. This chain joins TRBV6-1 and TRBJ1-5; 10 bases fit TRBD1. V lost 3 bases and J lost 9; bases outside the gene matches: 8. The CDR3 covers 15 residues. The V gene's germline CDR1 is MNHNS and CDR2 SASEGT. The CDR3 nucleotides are TGTGCCAGCAGTGAGACGGGACAGGGGATAGGGCCCCAGCATTTT. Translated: CASSETGQGIGPQHF.

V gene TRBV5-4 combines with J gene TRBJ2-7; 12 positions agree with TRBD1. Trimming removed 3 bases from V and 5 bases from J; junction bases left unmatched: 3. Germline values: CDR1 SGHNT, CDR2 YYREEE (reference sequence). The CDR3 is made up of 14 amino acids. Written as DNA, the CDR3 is TGTGCCAGCAGCTCGGGACAGGGGGCCAACGAGCAGTACTTC. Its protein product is CASSSGQGANEQYF.

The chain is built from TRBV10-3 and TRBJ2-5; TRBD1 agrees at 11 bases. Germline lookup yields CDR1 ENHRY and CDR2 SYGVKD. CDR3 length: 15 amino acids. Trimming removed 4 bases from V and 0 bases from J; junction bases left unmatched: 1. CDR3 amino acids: CAISGDRGNQETQYF. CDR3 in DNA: TGTGCCATCAGTGGGGACAGGGGGAACCAAGAGACCCAGTACTTC.

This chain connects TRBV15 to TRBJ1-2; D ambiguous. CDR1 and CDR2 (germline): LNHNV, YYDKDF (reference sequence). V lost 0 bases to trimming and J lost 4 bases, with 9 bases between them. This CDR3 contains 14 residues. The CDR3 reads CATSRDKTVYGYTF. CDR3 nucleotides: TGTGCCACCAGCAGAGACAAAACGGTCTATGGCTACACCTTC.

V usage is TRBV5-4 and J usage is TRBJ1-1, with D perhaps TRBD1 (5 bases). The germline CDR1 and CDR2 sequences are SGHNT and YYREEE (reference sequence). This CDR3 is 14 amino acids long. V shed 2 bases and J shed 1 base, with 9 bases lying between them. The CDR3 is CASSFQGGNTEAFF. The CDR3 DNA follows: TGTGCCAGCAGCTTCCAGGGAGGGAACACTGAAGCTTTCTTT. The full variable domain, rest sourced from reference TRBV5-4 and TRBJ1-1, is ETGVTQSPTHLIKTRGQQVTLRCSSQSGHNTVSWYQQALGQGPQFIFQYYREEENGRGNFPPRFSGLQFPNYSSELNVNALELDDSALYLCASSFQGGNTEAFFGQGTRLTVV.

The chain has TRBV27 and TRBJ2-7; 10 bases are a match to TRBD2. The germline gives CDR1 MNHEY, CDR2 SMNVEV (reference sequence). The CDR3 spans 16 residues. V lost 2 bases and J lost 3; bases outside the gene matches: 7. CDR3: CASSLHLAGVDYEQYF. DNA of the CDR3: TGTGCCAGCAGTTTACATCTAGCGGGAGTAGACTACGAGCAGTACTTC.